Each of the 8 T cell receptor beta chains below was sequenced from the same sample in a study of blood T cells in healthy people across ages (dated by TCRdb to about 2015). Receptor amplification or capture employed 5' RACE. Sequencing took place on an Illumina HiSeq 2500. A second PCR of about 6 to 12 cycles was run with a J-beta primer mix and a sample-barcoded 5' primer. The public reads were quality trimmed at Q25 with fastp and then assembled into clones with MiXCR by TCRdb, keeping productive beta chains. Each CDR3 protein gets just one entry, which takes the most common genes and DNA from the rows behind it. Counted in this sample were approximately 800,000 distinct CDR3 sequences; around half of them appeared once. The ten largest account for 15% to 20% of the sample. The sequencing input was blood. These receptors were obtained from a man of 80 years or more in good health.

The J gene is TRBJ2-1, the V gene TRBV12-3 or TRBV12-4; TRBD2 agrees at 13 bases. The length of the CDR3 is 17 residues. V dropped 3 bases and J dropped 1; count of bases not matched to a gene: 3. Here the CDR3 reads CASSLTSGRISYNEQFF. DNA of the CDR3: TGTGCCAGCAGTTTGACTAGCGGGAGGATTTCCTACAATGAGCAGTTCTTC.

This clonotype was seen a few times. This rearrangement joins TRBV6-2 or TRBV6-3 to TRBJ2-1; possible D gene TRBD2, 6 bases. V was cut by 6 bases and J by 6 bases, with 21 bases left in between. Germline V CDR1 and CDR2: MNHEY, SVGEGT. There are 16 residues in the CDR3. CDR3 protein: CASRPLGGNRINEQFF. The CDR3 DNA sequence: TGTGCCAGCAGGCCGCTGGGCGGGAATCGGATCAATGAGCAGTTCTTC.

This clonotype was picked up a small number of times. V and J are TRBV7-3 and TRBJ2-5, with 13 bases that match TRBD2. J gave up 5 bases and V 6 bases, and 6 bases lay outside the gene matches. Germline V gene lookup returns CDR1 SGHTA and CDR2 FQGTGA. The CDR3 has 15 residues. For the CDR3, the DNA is TGTGCCAGCAGTCGACTAGCGGGAGGCCCGGAGACCCAGTACTTC. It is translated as CASSRLAGGPETQYF.

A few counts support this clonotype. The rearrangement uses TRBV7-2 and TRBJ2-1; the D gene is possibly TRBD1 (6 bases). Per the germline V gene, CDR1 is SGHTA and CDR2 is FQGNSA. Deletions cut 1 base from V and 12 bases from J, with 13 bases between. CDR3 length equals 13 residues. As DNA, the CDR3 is TGTGCCAGCAGCTTAGACAAACTCAGGGGGCAGTTCTTC. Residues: CASSLDKLRGQFF. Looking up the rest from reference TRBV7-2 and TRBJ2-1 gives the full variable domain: GAGVSQSPSNKVTEKGKDVELRCDPISGHTALYWYRQSLGQGLEFLIYFQGNSAPDKSGLPSDRFSAERTGGSVSTLTIQRTQQEDSAVYLCASSLDKLRGQFFGPGTRLTVL.

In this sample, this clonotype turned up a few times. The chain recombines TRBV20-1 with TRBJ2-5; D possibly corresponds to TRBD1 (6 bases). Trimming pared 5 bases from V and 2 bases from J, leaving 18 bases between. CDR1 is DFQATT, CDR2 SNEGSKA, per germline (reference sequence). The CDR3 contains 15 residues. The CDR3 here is CSAGGQGTSQETQYF. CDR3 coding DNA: TGCAGTGCTGGGGGCCAGGGGACAAGTCAAGAGACCCAGTACTTC.

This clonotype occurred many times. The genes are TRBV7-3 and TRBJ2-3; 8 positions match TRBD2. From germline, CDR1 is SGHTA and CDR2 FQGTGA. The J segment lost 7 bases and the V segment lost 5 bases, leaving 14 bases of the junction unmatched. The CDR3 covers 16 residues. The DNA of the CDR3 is TGTGCCAGCAGCCCGGGGGGGGGTCCTACGGAGAATACGCAGTATTTT. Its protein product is CASSPGGGPTENTQYF.

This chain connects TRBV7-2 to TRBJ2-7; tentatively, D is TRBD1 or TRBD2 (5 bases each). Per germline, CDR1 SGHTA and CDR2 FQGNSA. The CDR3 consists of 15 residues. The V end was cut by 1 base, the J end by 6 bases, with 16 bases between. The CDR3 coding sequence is TGTGCCAGCAGCTTAGAATCCGGGACCTCGCGCGAGCAGTACTTC. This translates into CASSLESGTSREQYF.

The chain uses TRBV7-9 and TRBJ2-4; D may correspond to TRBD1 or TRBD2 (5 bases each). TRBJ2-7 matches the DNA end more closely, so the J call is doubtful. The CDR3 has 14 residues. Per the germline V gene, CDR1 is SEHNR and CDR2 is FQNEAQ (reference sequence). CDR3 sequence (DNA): TGTGCCAGCAGCTTGGGGACCCAATGGGACGAGCAGTACTTC. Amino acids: CASSLGTQWDEQYF.